This is a list of T cell receptor beta chains from one sample in a study of blood T cell repertoires in COVID-19. TCRdb keeps only in-frame clones here, not all; method: immunoSEQ multiplex PCR. The sample shows approximately 69,000 clones, 86% of them seen only once. Sample: peripheral blood. These receptors all stem from a human donor in a cohort sampled during active COVID-19. The CDR3 runs from the conserved cysteine through the conserved F or W. Fields, in order: V gene, clone size, J gene, D gene, CDR3 DNA, CDR3 protein. The D gene is left open where the match is weak. A clone size is listed for some rows: how often the clone was seen (once, few, many), or a class if it is expanded.

v_gene: TRBV5-6; abundance: few; j_gene: TRBJ1-6; d_gene: -; CDR3nt: TGTGCCAGCGGGCGACAGAGGAGCTCCTATAATTCACCCCTCCACTTT; CDR3aa: CASGRQRSSYNSPLHF
v_gene: TRBV7-6; abundance: -; j_gene: TRBJ2-3; d_gene: -; CDR3nt: TGTGCCAGCAGCAAAGAGGCGGGCCTTAGCACAGATACGCAGTATTTT; CDR3aa: CASSKEAGLSTDTQYF
v_gene: TRBV5-1; abundance: -; j_gene: TRBJ2-5; d_gene: -; CDR3nt: TGCGCCAGCGGGACCAGGGGCCCCTCAGAGACCCAGTACTTC; CDR3aa: CASGTRGPSETQYF
v_gene: TRBV18; abundance: -; j_gene: TRBJ2-5; d_gene: -; CDR3nt: TGTGCCAGCTCACCTGAGGAGACCCAGTACTTC; CDR3aa: CASSPEETQYF
v_gene: TRBV7-2; abundance: -; j_gene: TRBJ2-7; d_gene: TRBD1; CDR3nt: TGTGCCAGCAGCATTGGACAGGGGAACTACGAGCAGTACTTC; CDR3aa: CASSIGQGNYEQYF
v_gene: TRBV25-1; abundance: -; j_gene: TRBJ2-1; d_gene: -; CDR3nt: TGTGCCAGCATCCGAAGGGGGGGTTCCTACAATGAGCAGTTCTTC; CDR3aa: CASIRRGGSYNEQFF
v_gene: TRBV11-1; abundance: -; j_gene: TRBJ2-1; d_gene: TRBD1; CDR3nt: TGTGCCAGCAGCGGGACAGGGTCGAATGGGGGTGAGCAGTTCTTC; CDR3aa: CASSGTGSNGGEQFF
v_gene: TRBV7-8; abundance: -; j_gene: TRBJ2-3; d_gene: TRBD1; CDR3nt: TGTGCCAGCTCCGACAGGGGAGATACGCAGTATTTT; CDR3aa: CASSDRGDTQYF
v_gene: TRBV5-1; abundance: -; j_gene: TRBJ2-1; d_gene: TRBD1; CDR3nt: TGCGCCAGCAGCCGCCTCGGACAGGGTGAAGGCGATGAGCAGTTCTTC; CDR3aa: CASSRLGQGEGDEQFF
v_gene: TRBV5-1; abundance: -; j_gene: TRBJ1-5; d_gene: TRBD1; CDR3nt: TGCGCCAGCAGCAAAGGGACAGGCGACAATCAGCCCCAGCATTTT; CDR3aa: CASSKGTGDNQPQHF
v_gene: TRBV11-1; abundance: -; j_gene: TRBJ1-6; d_gene: TRBD1; CDR3nt: TGTGCCAGCAGCTTGCAGGGGGGCAGACCCCTCCACTTT; CDR3aa: CASSLQGGRPLHF
v_gene: TRBV5-8; abundance: -; j_gene: TRBJ2-7; d_gene: -; CDR3nt: TGTGCCAGCAGCTTGGAAGCACCTACTTCCTACGAGCAGTACTTC; CDR3aa: CASSLEAPTSYEQYF
v_gene: TRBV5-1; abundance: -; j_gene: TRBJ1-4; d_gene: -; CDR3nt: TGCGCCAGCAGCTCCGGACTGGAGAATGAAAAACTGTTTTTT; CDR3aa: CASSSGLENEKLFF
v_gene: TRBV28; abundance: -; j_gene: TRBJ2-6; d_gene: TRBD1; CDR3nt: TGTGCCAGCAGTTTAGACAGGGGGCCAGGTGGGGCCAACGTCCTGACTTTC; CDR3aa: CASSLDRGPGGANVLTF
v_gene: TRBV21-1; abundance: -; j_gene: TRBJ2-7; d_gene: -; CDR3nt: TGTGCCAGCAACCTTGACGGGAACGCGGGCTCCTACGAGCAGTACTTC; CDR3aa: CASNLDGNAGSYEQYF
v_gene: TRBV11-2; abundance: -; j_gene: TRBJ1-6; d_gene: -; CDR3nt: TGTGCCAGCAGCTTCGGACATTCTAATTCACCCCTCCACTTT; CDR3aa: CASSFGHSNSPLHF
v_gene: TRBV7-2; abundance: -; j_gene: TRBJ2-7; d_gene: TRBD1; CDR3nt: TGTGCCAGCAGCTTGAAGGGACAGGGGGCATTCGAGCAGTACTTC; CDR3aa: CASSLKGQGAFEQYF
v_gene: TRBV19; abundance: -; j_gene: TRBJ1-1; d_gene: -; CDR3nt: TGTGCCAGTAGTTTCACAGGCCCCACTGAAGCTTTCTTT; CDR3aa: CASSFTGPTEAFF
v_gene: TRBV19; abundance: -; j_gene: TRBJ1-1; d_gene: TRBD1; CDR3nt: TGTGCCAGTAGTATGCAGGGGGATCGTTACACTGAAGCTTTCTTT; CDR3aa: CASSMQGDRYTEAFF
v_gene: TRBV6-5; abundance: few; j_gene: TRBJ2-2; d_gene: -; CDR3nt: TGTGCCAGCAGTTACCGGAGGAGCGAAGGGACCGGGGAGCTGTTTTTT; CDR3aa: CASSYRRSEGTGELFF
v_gene: TRBV5-4; abundance: -; j_gene: TRBJ1-2; d_gene: -; CDR3nt: TGTGCCAGCAGCAACACCCGTAACTATGGCTACACCTTC; CDR3aa: CASSNTRNYGYTF
v_gene: TRBV7-2; abundance: -; j_gene: TRBJ2-2; d_gene: TRBD2; CDR3nt: TGTGCCAGCAGCTTAACCCAAGGACTAGCGGGGGCGGGCACCGGGGAGCTGTTTTTT; CDR3aa: CASSLTQGLAGAGTGELFF
v_gene: TRBV6-2/TRBV6-3; abundance: -; j_gene: TRBJ2-5; d_gene: -; CDR3nt: TGTGCCAGCAGTTCCAGAGGGGGGGCAGTTGAGACCCAGTACTTC; CDR3aa: CASSSRGGAVETQYF
v_gene: TRBV28; abundance: once; j_gene: TRBJ1-1; d_gene: TRBD1; CDR3nt: TGTGCCAGCAGTCCCGGGACAGGGTTTTGGAACACTGAAGCTTTCTTT; CDR3aa: CASSPGTGFWNTEAFF
v_gene: TRBV5-6; abundance: once; j_gene: TRBJ1-1; d_gene: TRBD1; CDR3nt: TGTGCCAGCAGGTCCAGGGGGCGCGCAGCTTTCTTT; CDR3aa: CASRSRGRAAFF
v_gene: TRBV6-1; abundance: -; j_gene: TRBJ2-2; d_gene: TRBD1; CDR3nt: TGTGCCAGCAGTGAAAGAAGAACGCGGACAGGAACGAACACCGGGGAGCTGTTTTTT; CDR3aa: CASSERRTRTGTNTGELFF
v_gene: TRBV7-2; abundance: -; j_gene: TRBJ1-6; d_gene: -; CDR3nt: TGTGCCAGCAGCTTAGGAATAGGGGAAGGTTCACCCCTCCACTTT; CDR3aa: CASSLGIGEGSPLHF
v_gene: TRBV24-1; abundance: medium-sized; j_gene: TRBJ2-3; d_gene: -; CDR3nt: TGTGCCACCAGTAAACGGGACACCAGCACAGATACGCAGTATTTT; CDR3aa: CATSKRDTSTDTQYF
v_gene: TRBV7-7; abundance: -; j_gene: TRBJ2-3; d_gene: TRBD2; CDR3nt: TGTGCCAGCAGCTTTAGCGGGGGACACTGGGATACGCAGTATTTT; CDR3aa: CASSFSGGHWDTQYF
v_gene: TRBV12-3/TRBV12-4; abundance: -; j_gene: TRBJ1-1; d_gene: TRBD1; CDR3nt: TGTGCCAGCAGCCCGACAGGGGTCACTGAAGCTTTCTTT; CDR3aa: CASSPTGVTEAFF
v_gene: TRBV27; abundance: once; j_gene: TRBJ1-1; d_gene: -; CDR3nt: TGTGCCAGCAGTCGCAGGGAGAACACTGAAGCTTTCTTT; CDR3aa: CASSRRENTEAFF
v_gene: TRBV6-5; abundance: once; j_gene: TRBJ1-5; d_gene: -; CDR3nt: TGTGCCAGCAGTTACTCCGGGGACAACCAGCCCCAGCATTTT; CDR3aa: CASSYSGDNQPQHF
v_gene: TRBV27; abundance: -; j_gene: TRBJ2-3; d_gene: TRBD1; CDR3nt: TGTGCCAGCAGTGGGGGACAGTTCAGCACAGATACGCAGTATTTT; CDR3aa: CASSGGQFSTDTQYF
v_gene: TRBV6-2/TRBV6-3; abundance: -; j_gene: TRBJ2-3; d_gene: TRBD2; CDR3nt: TGTGCCAGCAGTTACCTTACTAGCGGGGGGCCTAGGGATACGCAGTATTTT; CDR3aa: CASSYLTSGGPRDTQYF